What follows are 20 T cell receptor beta chains derived from one specimen sequenced in a study of blood T cell repertoires in COVID-19. Produced via immunoSEQ multiplex PCR; TCRdb's table is partial and in-frame only. The data contain about 280,000 clones, roughly four fifths of them singletons. The specimen sequenced was peripheral blood. Every receptor here comes from a woman aged 45-65 years who had recovered from COVID-19.

V usage is TRBV12-5 and J usage is TRBJ2-1; TRBD2 aligns across 11 bases. CDR1 and CDR2 (germline): LGHNT, FRNRAP. The CDR3 contains 14 residues. With V trimmed by 7 bases and J by 4 bases, 3 bases remained unmatched. CDR3 nucleotides: TGTGCTAGTGTGCCTAGCGGGGGGTACAATGAGCAGTTCTTC. Translation: CASVPSGGYNEQFF.

The rearrangement uses TRBV3-1 (or the pseudogene TRBV3-2) and TRBJ1-1; 9 bases fit TRBD1. The J segment lost 4 bases and the V segment lost 3 bases, leaving 6 bases of the junction unmatched. The CDR3 runs 15 residues. Per germline, CDR1 LGHDT and CDR2 YNNKEL (reference sequence). This chain's CDR3 is CASSHTQGAITEAFF. The CDR3 bases are TGTGCCAGCAGCCATACACAGGGGGCTATCACTGAAGCTTTCTTT.

CDR3 DNA: TGTGCCAGCAGTTTATCGTCGGCGGGAGGGCCAAACGGGGAGCTGTTTTTT. It yields the protein CASSLSSAGGPNGELFF. The J gene is TRBJ2-2, the V gene TRBV27, with 9 bases aligning to TRBD2. The CDR3 consists of 17 residues. In germline, CDR1 is MNHEY, CDR2 SMNVEV (reference sequence). V shed 0 bases, J shed 7 bases, and the junction held 9 bases outside the gene matches.

The chain couples TRBV28 to TRBJ1-4, with TRBD1 identical over 10 bases. CDR1 is MDHEN, CDR2 SYDVKM, per germline. This CDR3 has 15 residues. The ends lost 6 bases at V and 6 bases at J; junction bases unmatched: 7. CDR3 region: CASSQAGTGDEKLFF. The CDR3 nucleotides read TGTGCCAGCAGCCAAGCCGGGACAGGGGATGAAAAACTGTTTTTT. Using reference TRBV28 and TRBJ1-4 for the parts outside the CDR3, the full variable domain is DVKVTQSSRYLVKRTGEKVFLECVQDMDHENMFWYRQDPGLGLRLIYFSYDVKMKEKGDIPEGYSVSREKKERFSLILESASTNQTSMYLCASSQAGTGDEKLFFGSGTQLSVL.

The rearrangement links TRBV28 to TRBJ1-5; unclear D gene. V was trimmed by 5 bases and J by 0 bases, leaving 8 bases between them. There are 14 residues in the CDR3. Germline values: CDR1 MDHEN, CDR2 SYDVKM. The CDR3 nucleotides read TGTGCCAGCAGTGGCGGGAATAGCAATCAGCCCCAGCATTTT. Residues: CASSGGNSNQPQHF.

The J gene is TRBJ2-1, the V gene TRBV19; 10 nucleotides line up with TRBD2. Unmatched junction bases numbered 8, after V lost 3 bases and J lost 9 bases. The CDR3 has 15 amino acids. Per the germline V gene, CDR1 is LNHDA and CDR2 is SQIVND (reference sequence). The CDR3 loop is CASSILGLAGVEQFF. The DNA for the CDR3 is TGTGCCAGTAGTATTCTCGGGCTAGCGGGAGTTGAGCAGTTCTTC.

This clone was observed a few times. The rearrangement joins TRBV28 to TRBJ1-2; possible D gene TRBD1, 6 bases. The V gene lost 1 base and the J gene lost 5 bases, with 17 bases spanning the gap. CDR3 length equals 16 residues. Per the germline V gene, CDR1 is MDHEN and CDR2 is SYDVKM. As DNA, the CDR3 is TGTGCCAGCAGTTTATCTCGTACAGGGAGTTCTTATGGCTACACCTTC. Encoded protein: CASSLSRTGSSYGYTF.

The chain combines TRBV19 with TRBJ2-4; D is possibly TRBD2 (5 bases). Trimming stripped 7 bases from V and 4 bases from J, with 11 bases between. CDR3 length equals 13 residues. Per germline, CDR1 LNHDA and CDR2 SQIVND (reference sequence). The CDR3 reads CASTPSGKNIQYF. The CDR3, as DNA: TGTGCCAGTACCCCCTCGGGAAAAAACATTCAGTACTTC.

This clone was counted once. The CDR3 sequence: CASSQVMGGPTSSYNEQFF. The CDR3 DNA is TGTGCCAGCAGCCAAGTAATGGGAGGGCCTACAAGCTCCTACAATGAGCAGTTCTTC. The chain joins TRBV14 to TRBJ2-1; 7 bases match TRBD2. V trimming: 1 base; J trimming: 0 bases; junction bases outside the gene matches: 12. This CDR3 is built from 19 residues. Germline CDR1 is SGHDN and CDR2 is FVKESK.

The chain carries TRBV29-1 and TRBJ1-2, with D perhaps TRBD1 (6 bases). The V and J ends lost 3 bases and 3 bases respectively, with 11 bases between them. The CDR3 is 13 amino acids. Germline CDR1 reads SQVTM; CDR2 reads ANQGSEA. CDR3 nucleotides: TGCAGCGTTGAGACGGACAGAGACTATGGCTACACCTTC. Amino acids: CSVETDRDYGYTF. The full variable domain, completed using reference TRBV29-1 and TRBJ1-2, is SAVISQKPSRDICQRGTSLTIQCQVDSQVTMMFWYRQQPGQSLTLIATANQGSEATYESGFVIDKFPISRPNLTFSTLTVSNMSPEDSSIYLCSVETDRDYGYTFGSGTRLTVV.

The chain employs TRBV27 and TRBJ2-7, with 8 nucleotides matching TRBD1. Unmatched junction bases numbered 6, after V lost 5 bases and J lost 3 bases. The CDR3 covers 14 residues. Germline V gene sequence: CDR1 MNHEY, CDR2 SMNVEV (reference sequence). This CDR3 is CASSLGTGIYEQYF. The CDR3 nucleotides read TGTGCCAGCAGTCTAGGGACAGGTATCTACGAGCAGTACTTC.

CDR3 protein: CASSQGLGTVYEQYF. The CDR3 DNA is TGTGCCAGCAGCCAAGGCCTGGGGACAGTATACGAGCAGTACTTC. The J gene is TRBJ2-7, the V gene TRBV3-1 (or the pseudogene TRBV3-2); 7 bases align to TRBD1. V was pared by 1 base and J by 4 bases, with 7 bases of the junction left unmatched. The CDR3 is made up of 15 amino acids. Germline-derived CDR1 and CDR2 are LGHDT and YNNKEL (reference sequence).

The J gene is TRBJ2-5, the V gene TRBV25-1, with D maybe TRBD2 (5 bases). Germline V gene data show CDR1 as MGHDK and CDR2 as SYGVNS. Trimming shortened V by 7 bases and J by 4 bases, and 13 bases separated the two germline ends. CDR3 length equals 13 residues. In DNA, the CDR3 is TGTGCCAGCAAGCGGAGGACGGGAGAGACCCAGTACTTC. This translates into CASKRRTGETQYF.

The genes are TRBV5-1 and TRBJ1-6; D unclear. The CDR3 is 15 amino acids. V shed 0 bases and J shed 10 bases, with 14 bases lying between them. The germline gives CDR1 SGHRS, CDR2 YFSETQ. CDR3 DNA: TGCGCCAGCAGCTTGGATGCCAGATCCAACTCACCCCTCCACTTT. Its protein is CASSLDARSNSPLHF.

This clone was detected only once. The chain employs TRBV25-1 and TRBJ2-7; 12 bases fit TRBD2. Germline CDR1 is MGHDK and CDR2 is SYGVNS. Trimming at V came to 4 bases and at J to 7 bases, leaving 5 bases not matched to a gene. This CDR3 has 14 amino acids. The CDR3 DNA reads as TGTGCCAGCAGTGGACTAGCGGGGGTTTGGGAGCAGTACTTC. Translation: CASSGLAGVWEQYF.

The rearrangement links TRBV28 to TRBJ1-2, with D maybe TRBD1 (5 bases). CDR3 length equals 14 residues. The V and J ends lost 6 bases and 6 bases respectively, with 17 bases between them. Germline loops: CDR1 MDHEN, CDR2 SYDVKM. The CDR3 sequence is CASSTTVNLDGYTF. In nucleotides, the CDR3 is TGTGCCAGCAGCACGACAGTGAACCTCGATGGCTACACCTTC.

The chain joins TRBV6-2 or TRBV6-3 to TRBJ2-7; the match to TRBD1 covers 9 bases. Germline CDR1 and CDR2: MNHEY and SVGEGT. The CDR3 has 15 amino acids. Trimming took 5 bases from V and 2 from J; bases not matched to a gene: 7. DNA for the CDR3: TGTGCCAGCAGTCGTCTCCGGGACAGGGCCTACGAGCAGTACTTC. Amino acid sequence: CASSRLRDRAYEQYF.

Here the CDR3 DNA reads TGTGCCTGGCGGGAGGGTTTTTATTCACCCCTCCACTTT. It is translated as CAWREGFYSPLHF. This sequence joins TRBV30 and TRBJ1-6, with no clear D. The V end lost 5 bases, the J end lost 8 bases, and 13 bases lay between the germline ends. CDR1 and CDR2 from the germline V gene are GTSNPN and SVGIG (reference sequence). The length of the CDR3 is 13 residues.

J is TRBJ2-7 and V is TRBV5-1; weak D call: TRBD2 (7 bases). Trimming pared 4 bases from V and 3 bases from J, leaving 26 bases between. Germline-derived CDR1 and CDR2 are SGHRS and YFSETQ. The CDR3 runs 18 residues. Here the CDR3 DNA reads TGCGCCAGCAGCATCGTACCCGGGGGGCGGACCCCCTTCTACGAGCAGTACTTC. It codes for CASSIVPGGRTPFYEQYF.

The chain joins TRBV7-2 to TRBJ1-4; no clear D gene. V lost 5 bases to trimming and J lost 4 bases, with 11 bases between them. Germline loops: CDR1 SGHTA, CDR2 FQGNSA. The CDR3 is 14 amino acids. The CDR3 DNA is TGTGCCAGCAGCCCCGGAGGTAGTAATGAAAAACTGTTTTTT. Translation gives CASSPGGSNEKLFF.